A single T cell receptor (beta chain) is shown here with its context. This record comes from a study of cytomegalovirus exposure and HLA in healthy donors. V lost 4 bases and J lost 9, with 17 bases in between. The CDR3 loop spans 14 amino acids. Germline-derived CDR1 and CDR2 are SGHRS and YFSETQ. The PCR used 60 Vbeta and 13 Jbeta primers. Profiling relied on immunoSEQ multiplex PCR, and the TCRdb table lists in-frame clones only, not all of them. The sample has tens of thousands of clones, around 90% seen once. This chain links TRBV5-1 with TRBJ1-3; D is unclear. Sample: PBMCs. The receptor was derived from a man under 40 in good health and CMV-seropositive. CDR3 residues: CASSPAGRTVTIYF. The DNA for the CDR3 is TGCGCCAGCAGCCCTGCCGGCCGCACAGTCACCATATATTTT.